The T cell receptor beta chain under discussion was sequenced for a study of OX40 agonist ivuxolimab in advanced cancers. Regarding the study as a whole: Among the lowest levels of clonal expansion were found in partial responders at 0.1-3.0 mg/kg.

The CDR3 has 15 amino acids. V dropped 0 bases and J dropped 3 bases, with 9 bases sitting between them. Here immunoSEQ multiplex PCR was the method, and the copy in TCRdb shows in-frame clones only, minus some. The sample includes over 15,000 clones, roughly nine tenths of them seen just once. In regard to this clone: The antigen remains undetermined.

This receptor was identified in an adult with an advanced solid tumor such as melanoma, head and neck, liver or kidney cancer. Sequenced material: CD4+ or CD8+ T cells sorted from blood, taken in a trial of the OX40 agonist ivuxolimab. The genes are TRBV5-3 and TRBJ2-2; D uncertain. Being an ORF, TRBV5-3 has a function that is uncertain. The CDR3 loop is CARSLVRSDTGELFF. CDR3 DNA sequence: TGTGCCAGAAGCTTGGTTCGGTCGGACACCGGGGAGCTGTTTTTT.